These 29 T cell receptor beta chains came from one sample sequenced in a study of CXCR3-negative and CXCR3-positive naive CD8 T cells. TRB cDNA libraries were made by UMI-labeled 5' RACE. TCRdb re-called the 5' RACE reads; one entry per CDR3 protein, DNA not given. Seen in this sample are 100,000 to 150,000 distinct CDR3 sequences; the ten most common clones hold approximately 0.46%. Sequencing was performed on naive CXCR3- CD8+ T cells from blood. Described subset: CD45RO-CCR7+CD27+CD95- naive CD8+ T cells lacking CXCR3 (TNR3-). These receptors all stem from a human donor in good health. Some clones in this sample may be carry-over from other donors' samples.

The rearrangement uses TRBV7-9 and TRBJ2-7; the D gene TCRdb calls, TRBD1, cannot be checked with no DNA. CDR1 is SEHNR and CDR2 is FQNEAQ in the germline V gene (reference sequence). The CDR3 extends over 13 amino acids. The CDR3 spells CASRPRQTYEQYF.

This CDR3 reads CASGRTETNIQYF. The V and J genes are TRBV12-3 or TRBV12-4 and TRBJ2-4; with no DNA, the TCRdb D assignment of TRBD1 cannot be verified. This CDR3 contains 13 residues.

The V gene is TRBV10-3, the J gene TRBJ2-1. The CDR3 has 11 residues. In germline, CDR1 is ENHRY, CDR2 SYGVKD. CDR3 sequence reads: CAISPNNEQFF.

The rearrangement uses TRBV29-1 and TRBJ2-5; checking the TCRdb D call of TRBD2 is not possible without DNA. CDR3 length: 14 amino acids. Germline V gives CDR1 SQVTM, CDR2 ANQGSEA. The CDR3: CSVETGGPLETQYF.

The genes are TRBV3-1 and TRBJ1-2. The CDR3 length is 16 residues. Germline lookup yields CDR1 LGHDT and CDR2 YNNKEL (reference sequence). The CDR3 region is CASSQGIIRTNYGYTF.

This chain links TRBV4-1 with TRBJ2-7. Germline V CDR1 and CDR2: MGHRA, YSYEKL. This CDR3 has 15 amino acids. CDR3 residues: CASSPLALPSREQYF.

This chain links TRBV7-2 with TRBJ2-5; TCRdb's assignment of TRBD1 cannot be checked, as there is no DNA. Germline assignment: CDR1 SGHTA and CDR2 FQGNSA. This CDR3 spans 20 amino acids. The CDR3 loop reads CASSLIGDPHSIGAGETQYF.

The gene calls are TRBV7-9 and TRBJ1-1. The CDR3 spans 14 residues. The germline gives CDR1 SEHNR, CDR2 FQNEAQ (reference sequence). The CDR3 is CASSLNFINTEAFF.

The chain joins TRBV29-1 to TRBJ2-3. This CDR3 has 12 amino acids. From germline, CDR1 is SQVTM and CDR2 ANQGSEA. This CDR3 is CSVEAGTDTQYF.

The V gene is TRBV7-6, the J gene TRBJ2-7; checking the TCRdb D call of TRBD1 is not possible without DNA. This CDR3 has 14 residues. Germline values: CDR1 SGHVS, CDR2 FNYEAQ. This CDR3 reads CASSARGGSYEQYF.

CDR3 amino acids: CASSLWRGEGSYNEQFF. The chain has TRBV5-1 and TRBJ2-1; TCRdb names TRBD2, which stays unverified in the absence of DNA. This CDR3 spans 17 amino acids. Germline V gives CDR1 SGHRS, CDR2 YFSETQ.

This rearrangement joins TRBV7-2 to TRBJ2-7; no DNA is available, so the TRBD1 call from TCRdb remains unchecked. Germline assignment: CDR1 SGHTA and CDR2 FQGNSA. The CDR3 consists of 14 residues. This chain's CDR3 is CASSPIGQGYEQYF.

The chain has TRBV28 and TRBJ2-3; the D call from TCRdb, TRBD2, cannot be confirmed without DNA. Germline lookup yields CDR1 MDHEN and CDR2 SYDVKM. The CDR3 spans 15 residues. The CDR3 region is CASSRGTSGRDTQYF.

The chain combines TRBV13 with TRBJ1-3. The germline V gene encodes CDR1 PRHDT and CDR2 FYEKMQ (reference sequence). The CDR3 length is 15 residues. The CDR3 sequence is CASSSGRRSGNTIYF. The whole variable domain, remainder taken from reference TRBV13 and TRBJ1-3, is AAGVIQSPRHLIKEKRETATLKCYPIPRHDTVYWYQQGPGQDPQFLISFYEKMQSDKGSIPDRFSAQQFSDYHSELNMSSLELGDSALYFCASSSGRRSGNTIYFGEGSWLTVV.

This chain uses TRBV20-1 with TRBJ2-5; TCRdb calls TRBD1, which cannot be checked without DNA. The CDR3 runs to 15 residues. Germline-derived CDR1 and CDR2 are DFQATT and SNEGSKA (reference sequence). The CDR3: CSANNRDRGSETQYF.

The rearrangement joins TRBV7-9 to TRBJ2-7; absent DNA, TCRdb's TRBD1 call cannot be checked. Per the germline V gene, CDR1 is SEHNR and CDR2 is FQNEAQ (reference sequence). The CDR3 covers 13 residues. CDR3 protein: CASRGTGVYEQYF. The full variable domain, rest sourced from reference TRBV7-9 and TRBJ2-7, is DTGVSQNPRHKITKRGQNVTFRCDPISEHNRLYWYRQTLGQGPEFLTYFQNEAQLEKSRLLSDRFSAERPKGSFSTLEIQRTEQGDSAMYLCASRGTGVYEQYFGPGTRLTVT.

The chain employs TRBV20-1 and TRBJ1-5. Germline lookup yields CDR1 DFQATT and CDR2 SNEGSKA (reference sequence). This CDR3 has 16 amino acids. The CDR3 here is CSARDREGRGGQPQHF.

The chain uses TRBV7-8 and TRBJ2-7; TCRdb calls TRBD2, which cannot be checked without DNA. CDR3 size: 17 residues. The germline gives CDR1 SGHVS, CDR2 FQNEAQ. This chain's CDR3 is CASSPGTSGSPLYEQYF.

This rearrangement joins TRBV5-1 to TRBJ2-3; TCRdb's assignment of TRBD1 cannot be checked, as there is no DNA. Germline CDR1 SGHRS, CDR2 YFSETQ. The CDR3 spans 15 residues. The CDR3 region is CASSFGGQPIDTQYF.

The gene calls are TRBV5-1 and TRBJ2-5; TCRdb's D call, TRBD2, is unchecked because there is no DNA. Germline V CDR1 and CDR2: SGHRS, YFSETQ. The CDR3 covers 15 residues. The CDR3 loop reads CASSWIAGSLETQYF. The entire variable domain, with the rest obtained from reference TRBV5-1 and TRBJ2-5, is as follows: KAGVTQTPRYLIKTRGQQVTLSCSPISGHRSVSWYQQTPGQGLQFLFEYFSETQRNKGNFPGRFSGRQFSNSRSEMNVSTLELGDSALYLCASSWIAGSLETQYFGPGTRLLVL.

The rearrangement joins TRBV12-2 to TRBJ2-5; the D call of TRBD1 rests on TCRdb alone, since no DNA is present to check it. TRBV12-2 is marked as a pseudogene. CDR3 length equals 15 residues. CDR3 residues: CASRLVGGKQETQYF.

V gene TRBV12-3 or TRBV12-4 combines with J gene TRBJ1-1. CDR3 length equals 15 residues. CDR3 loop: CASSGPVGAGTEAFF.

V usage is TRBV25-1 and J usage is TRBJ2-7; TCRdb's D gene call, TRBD1, goes unchecked for lack of DNA. CDR1 and CDR2 from the germline V gene are MGHDK and SYGVNS. This CDR3 is 13 amino acids long. CDR3 amino acids: CASSVTDTYEQYF.

The rearrangement joins TRBV6-2 or TRBV6-3 to TRBJ2-1; TCRdb calls TRBD1, which cannot be checked without DNA. In germline, CDR1 is MNHEY, CDR2 SVGEGT. The CDR3 is 14 residues long. CDR3 sequence: CASSYPWAVYEQFF.

The chain couples TRBV7-9 to TRBJ1-4. CDR1 SEHNR and CDR2 FQNEAQ come from the germline V gene (reference sequence). The CDR3 has 11 residues. This CDR3 is CASTHEEKLFF. The variable domain in full, completed from reference TRBV7-9 and TRBJ1-4, reads DTGVSQNPRHKITKRGQNVTFRCDPISEHNRLYWYRQTLGQGPEFLTYFQNEAQLEKSRLLSDRFSAERPKGSFSTLEIQRTEQGDSAMYLCASTHEEKLFFGSGTQLSVL.

The chain recombines TRBV5-4 with TRBJ2-7; the D gene TCRdb calls, TRBD1, cannot be checked with no DNA. Per the germline V gene, CDR1 is SGHNT and CDR2 is YYREEE (reference sequence). This CDR3 is 15 amino acids long. CDR3 protein: CASSFPDRRPYEQYF.

This sequence joins TRBV7-8 and TRBJ2-3; the D call from TCRdb, TRBD1, cannot be confirmed without DNA. CDR1 and CDR2 (germline): SGHVS, FQNEAQ. The CDR3 sequence is 16 residues long. The CDR3 protein is CASSPDPGGLSDTQYF.

The rearrangement joins TRBV28 to TRBJ1-2; TCRdb's D call, TRBD1, is unchecked because there is no DNA. The CDR3 has 14 residues. Germline CDR1 is MDHEN and CDR2 is SYDVKM. The CDR3 sequence: CASRLDRGFYGYTF.

This rearrangement joins TRBV7-9 to TRBJ2-5; there is no DNA to check the TCRdb D call of TRBD1. The CDR3 is 15 residues long. Germline V gene sequence: CDR1 SEHNR, CDR2 FQNEAQ (reference sequence). The CDR3 region is CASNPSGVGLETQYF.